The sequence of this TCR beta chain was determined in a study of T cells after yellow fever vaccination. Study summary: Those fractions that held only low numbers of cells were prepared using the SMART-Seq v4 Ultra Low Input RNA kit.

This clonotype was picked up a small number of times. What it binds is unknown. Study-wide results and caveats: The booster response re-showed most primary clones: around 95% CD4, approximately 90% CD8. FACS-sorted repertoires could harbor abundant contaminating bulk-population clonotypes.

This CDR3 region has 16 residues. The V and J ends lost 0 bases and 0 bases respectively, with 11 bases between them. Per germline, CDR1 MNHEY and CDR2 SMNVEV (reference sequence). By 5'RACE template switching, TCR cDNA was produced, with a universal primer site and UMIs added in the process. TCRdb reanalysed the 5' RACE reads using MiXCR and keeps one entry per CDR3 protein. There are 250,000 or so distinct CDR3 sequences in the sample; roughly 3.5% occur only once, and around 19% lies in the top ten. The input for sequencing was PBMCs, taken 15 days after the yellow fever booster vaccination. This chain connects TRBV27 to TRBJ1-1; D is uncertain. The sequence came from a man aged 18-30 years who received the YFV17D yellow fever vaccine. The CDR3 spells CASSLSALPMNTEAFF. The DNA for the CDR3 is TGTGCCAGCAGTTTATCAGCACTCCCAATGAACACTGAAGCTTTCTTT.